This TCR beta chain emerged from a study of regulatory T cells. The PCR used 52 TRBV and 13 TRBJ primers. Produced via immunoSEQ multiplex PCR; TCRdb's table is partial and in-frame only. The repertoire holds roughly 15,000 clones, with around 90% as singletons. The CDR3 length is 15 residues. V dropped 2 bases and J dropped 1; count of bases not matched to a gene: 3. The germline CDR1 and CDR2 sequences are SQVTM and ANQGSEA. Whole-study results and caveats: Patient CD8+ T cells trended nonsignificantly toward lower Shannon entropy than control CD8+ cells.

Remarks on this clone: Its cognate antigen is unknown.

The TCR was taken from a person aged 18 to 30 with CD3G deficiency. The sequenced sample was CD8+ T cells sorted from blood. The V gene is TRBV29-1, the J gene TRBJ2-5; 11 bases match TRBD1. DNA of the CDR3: TGCAGCGTTGAAAGGACAGGGGGCCCCCAAGAGACCCAGTACTTC. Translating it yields CSVERTGGPQETQYF.